These T cell receptor beta chains were read from a single sample in a study of metastatic and nonmetastatic thyroid tumors. Using MiXCR, TCRdb re-called clones from the PCR reads. The table shows over 50,000 clones, with 25% to 30% occurring only once. Specimen: blood. The receptor source for this set is a female donor with papillary thyroid cancer or a benign thyroid nodule (not recorded which). Some clones in this sample may be carry-over from other donors' samples. Each CDR3 is given without its conserved first and last residue. Fields, in order: V gene, CDR3 length, CDR3 protein.

TRBV6-1 | 10 | ASSKGLQTQY
TRBV5-1 | 14 | ASSLSLAEPTGELF
TRBV20-1 | 11 | SASLPDSSGYT
TRBV6-2/TRBV6-3 | 12 | ASKEIDRASGYT
TRBV27 | 14 | ASSFGTSGAPGELF
TRBV28 | 11 | ASSTGFGTEAF
TRBV6-4 | 13 | ASSVSTGAGNTIY
TRBV6-1 | 10 | ASRGLAYEQY
TRBV5-1 | 11 | ASSLGITGELF
TRBV2 | 14 | ASRLPLGDRMNEQF
TRBV10-2 | 14 | ASSEIDRSSNQPQH
TRBV7-8 | 14 | ASSLGDRGIAGELF
TRBV4-1 | 13 | ASSPGLARTGGLF
TRBV7-2 | 14 | ASSSTSESSYNEQF
TRBV24-1 | 10 | ATSESKGELF
TRBV29-1 | 13 | SVLKLVTSPDTQY
TRBV6-2/TRBV6-3 | 15 | ASSYSGGTGILYEQY
TRBV7-8 | 13 | ASSSMSDWGNEQY
TRBV20-1 | 11 | SAMDRGPLEQY
TRBV25-1 | 15 | ASSELGTVSSYNEQF
TRBV20-1 | 10 | SARDRDYGYT
TRBV27 | 12 | ASTVIASSPEQF
TRBV5-1 | 15 | ASSLAPGQGSTGELF
TRBV27 | 13 | ASSPAPGDTGELF
TRBV12-3/TRBV12-4 | 14 | ASSRTSGISYNEQF
TRBV6-5 | 13 | ASSYSFSRADTQY
TRBV19 | 12 | ASRTGQFNSPLH
TRBV27 | 12 | ASSLIQNTDTQY
TRBV6-1 | 12 | ASSVGTGDYGYT
TRBV20-1 | 13 | SAREATGYPYEQY
TRBV6-1 | 11 | ASSGAGYNEQF
TRBV5-1 | 13 | ASSFGTAEGTEAF
TRBV7-9 | 12 | ASSPLGPTYEQY
TRBV2 | 9 | ASLPTYEQY
TRBV20-1 | 17 | SASPMRTSGRAGSYEQY
TRBV6-1 | 11 | ASSGDRVGGYT
TRBV6-1 | 13 | ASSTSQRPEGTQY
TRBV27 | 9 | ASSLRGEQY
TRBV11-2 | 13 | ASSLVRSVNYGYT
TRBV7-9 | 12 | ASSSGLSQETQY
TRBV20-1 | 7 | SARGGYT
TRBV7-3 | 10 | ATSMGTGELF
TRBV2 | 13 | ASKVVAGGQETQY
TRBV12-3/TRBV12-4 | 12 | ASSLRGIGTEAF
TRBV11-2 | 13 | ASSADQGSYNEQF
TRBV5-1 | 13 | ASSLASRNTGELF
TRBV20-1 | 10 | SAIKQGDGYT
TRBV2 | 13 | ASILEPRRSYEQY
TRBV5-1 | 13 | ASSSLTGASYEQY
TRBV6-2/TRBV6-3 | 13 | ASSSAGGGSGELF
TRBV6-1 | 13 | ATKMGGGTYTEAF
TRBV12-3/TRBV12-4 | 13 | ASSLGAGPWETQY
TRBV24-1 | 7 | AVGQPQH
TRBV6-1 | 9 | ASRAGRELF
TRBV7-3 | 13 | ASSLTGLAGGEQF
TRBV7-6 | 14 | ASSFLTGDGGNEQF
TRBV4-2 | 14 | ASSQDMLTGTDTQY